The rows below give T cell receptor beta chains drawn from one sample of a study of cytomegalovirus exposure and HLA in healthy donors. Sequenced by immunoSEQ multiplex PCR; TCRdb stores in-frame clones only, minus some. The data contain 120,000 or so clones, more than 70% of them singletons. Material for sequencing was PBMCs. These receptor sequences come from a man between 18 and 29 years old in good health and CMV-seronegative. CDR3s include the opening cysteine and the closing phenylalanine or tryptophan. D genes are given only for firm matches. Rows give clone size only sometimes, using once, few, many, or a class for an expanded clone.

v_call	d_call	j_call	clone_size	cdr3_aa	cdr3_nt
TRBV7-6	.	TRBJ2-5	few	CASSLGQRETQYF	TGTGCCAGCAGCTTAGGACAGAGGGAGACCCAGTACTTC
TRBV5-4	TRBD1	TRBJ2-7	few	CASSFRQGAFLEQYF	TGTGCCAGCAGCTTCCGACAGGGAGCGTTTCTCGAGCAGTACTTC
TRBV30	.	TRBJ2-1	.	CAWSTGRQDEQFF	TGTGCCTGGAGTACGGGCAGACAGGATGAGCAGTTCTTC
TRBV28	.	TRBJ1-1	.	CASSSARGTEAFF	TGTGCCAGCAGTTCCGCAAGGGGCACTGAAGCTTTCTTT
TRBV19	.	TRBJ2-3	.	CASRNSGQDTQYF	TGTGCCAGCAGAAACAGCGGCCAAGATACGCAGTATTTT
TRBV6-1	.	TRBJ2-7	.	CASSELIARVSEQYF	TGTGCCAGCAGTGAATTGATAGCGAGAGTATCCGAGCAGTACTTC
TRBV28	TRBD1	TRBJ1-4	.	CASSWDRSTNEKLFF	TGTGCCAGCAGCTGGGACAGATCAACTAATGAAAAACTGTTTTTT
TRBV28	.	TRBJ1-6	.	CASSSPPGSLTGSYSPLHF	TGTGCCAGCAGTTCCCCACCTGGGAGTTTGACAGGTTCTTATTCACCCCTCCACTTT
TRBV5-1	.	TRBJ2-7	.	CASSIFGEEYEQYF	TGCGCCAGCAGCATCTTCGGGGAGGAGTACGAGCAGTACTTC
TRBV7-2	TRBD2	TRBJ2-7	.	CASSLRLAGRYEQYF	TGTGCCAGCAGCTTAAGACTAGCGGGGCGCTACGAGCAGTACTTC
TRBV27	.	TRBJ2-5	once	CASSLYQGGETQYF	TGTGCCAGCAGTTTATACCAGGGTGGAGAGACCCAGTACTTC
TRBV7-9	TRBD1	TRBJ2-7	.	CASSNRQGAYEQYF	TGTGCCAGCAGCAACAGACAGGGGGCCTACGAGCAGTACTTC